Here is one T cell receptor (beta chain) with its context. What it binds is unknown. This specimen comes from a study of post-analysis software for immune sequencing data. For the study at large: Disease courses included relapsing-remitting, secondary progressive and progressive-relapsing multiple sclerosis. Points from the study as a whole: Compared against controls, patients with multiple sclerosis displayed significantly lower normalized Chao1 diversity. A handful of TRBV segments appeared more often in patients than in controls, and TRBV5-6, TRBV5-1 and TRBV20-1 were among these. Strong co-clustering by F measure was seen for same-batch samples.

The CDR3 covers 14 residues. Per germline, CDR1 MDHEN and CDR2 SYDVKM. V dropped 4 bases and J dropped 5 bases, with 12 bases sitting between them. cDNA libraries of TCR beta carried unique molecular identifiers. There were roughly 0.95 to 10 million T cells, and some 500,000 cDNA molecules came from them. TCRdb re-called the PCR reads with MiXCR, one entry per CDR3 protein. The data show 450,000 or so distinct CDR3 sequences, nearly 45% seen once. This chain joins TRBV28 and TRBJ1-5; D is unclear. This receptor was obtained from a girl aged 5 to 17 with multiple sclerosis. Specimen: blood. CDR3 protein: CASSSPPMDQPQHF. The CDR3 DNA follows: TGTGCCAGCAGTTCGCCCCCTATGGATCAGCCCCAGCATTTT. Filled out from reference TRBV28 and TRBJ1-5, the complete variable domain reads DVKVTQSSRYLVKRTGEKVFLECVQDMDHENMFWYRQDPGLGLRLIYFSYDVKMKEKGDIPEGYSVSREKKERFSLILESASTNQTSMYLCASSSPPMDQPQHFGDGTRLSIL.